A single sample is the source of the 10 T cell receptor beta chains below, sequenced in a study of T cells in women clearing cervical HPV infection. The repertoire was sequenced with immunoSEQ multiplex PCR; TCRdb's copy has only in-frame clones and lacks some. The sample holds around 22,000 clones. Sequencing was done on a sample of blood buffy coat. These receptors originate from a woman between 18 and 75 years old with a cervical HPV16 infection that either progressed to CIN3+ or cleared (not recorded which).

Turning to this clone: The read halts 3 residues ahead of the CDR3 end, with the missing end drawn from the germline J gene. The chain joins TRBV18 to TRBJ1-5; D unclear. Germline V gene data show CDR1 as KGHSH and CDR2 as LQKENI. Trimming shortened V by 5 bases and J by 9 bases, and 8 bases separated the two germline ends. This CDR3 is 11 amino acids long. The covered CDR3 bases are TGTGCCAGCTCAATCGAAGGGCCC. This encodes CASSIEGP. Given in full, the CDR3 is CASSIEGPQHF. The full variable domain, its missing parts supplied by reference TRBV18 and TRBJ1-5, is NAGVMQNPRHLVRRRGQEARLRCSPMKGHSHVYWYRQLPEEGLKFMVYLQKENIIDESGMPKERFSAEFPKEGPSILRIQQVVRGDSAAYFCASSIEGPQHFGDGTRLSIL.

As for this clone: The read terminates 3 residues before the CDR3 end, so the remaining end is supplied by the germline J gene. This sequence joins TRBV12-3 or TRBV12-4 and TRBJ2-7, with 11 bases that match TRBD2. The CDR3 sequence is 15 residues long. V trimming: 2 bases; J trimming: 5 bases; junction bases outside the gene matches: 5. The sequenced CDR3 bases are TGTGCCAGCAGTTTAACCGGGACTAGCGGCGACGAG. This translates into CASSLTGTSGDE. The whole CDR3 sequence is CASSLTGTSGDEQYF.

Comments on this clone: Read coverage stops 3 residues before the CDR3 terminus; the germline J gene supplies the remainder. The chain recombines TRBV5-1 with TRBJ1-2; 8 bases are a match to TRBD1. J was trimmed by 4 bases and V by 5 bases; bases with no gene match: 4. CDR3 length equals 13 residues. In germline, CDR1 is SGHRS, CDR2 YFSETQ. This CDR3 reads CASRVDRGYGYTF. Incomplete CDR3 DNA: TGCGCCAGCAGAGTAGACAGGGGCTATGGC. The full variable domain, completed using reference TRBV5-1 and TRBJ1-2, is KAGVTQTPRYLIKTRGQQVTLSCSPISGHRSVSWYQQTPGQGLQFLFEYFSETQRNKGNFPGRFSGRQFSNSRSEMNVSTLELGDSALYLCASRVDRGYGYTFGSGTRLTVV.

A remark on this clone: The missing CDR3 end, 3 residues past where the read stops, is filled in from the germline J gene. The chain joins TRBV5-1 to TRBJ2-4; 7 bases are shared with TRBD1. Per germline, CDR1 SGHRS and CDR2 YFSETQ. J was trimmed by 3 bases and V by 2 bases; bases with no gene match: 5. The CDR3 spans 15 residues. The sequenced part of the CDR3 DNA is TGCGCCAGCAGCTTCCCAGGGGGTGGCAAAAACATT. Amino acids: CASSFPGGGKNI. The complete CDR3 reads CASSFPGGGKNIQYF.

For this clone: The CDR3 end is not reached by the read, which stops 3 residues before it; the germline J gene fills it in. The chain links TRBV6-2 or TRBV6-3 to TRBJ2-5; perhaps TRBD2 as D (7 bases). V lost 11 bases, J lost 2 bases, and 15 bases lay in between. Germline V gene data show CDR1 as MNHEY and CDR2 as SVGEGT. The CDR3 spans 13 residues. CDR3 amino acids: CAGARGTQETQYF. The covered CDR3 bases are TGTGCCGGCGCGCGGGGGACACAAGAGACC.

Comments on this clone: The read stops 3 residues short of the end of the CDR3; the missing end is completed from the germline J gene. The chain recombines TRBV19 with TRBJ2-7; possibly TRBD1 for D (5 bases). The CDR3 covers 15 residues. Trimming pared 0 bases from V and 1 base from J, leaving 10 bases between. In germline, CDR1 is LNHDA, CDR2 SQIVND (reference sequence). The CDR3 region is CASSIDPDSSYEQYF. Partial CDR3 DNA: TGTGCCAGTAGTATAGACCCTGACAGTTCCTACGAG.

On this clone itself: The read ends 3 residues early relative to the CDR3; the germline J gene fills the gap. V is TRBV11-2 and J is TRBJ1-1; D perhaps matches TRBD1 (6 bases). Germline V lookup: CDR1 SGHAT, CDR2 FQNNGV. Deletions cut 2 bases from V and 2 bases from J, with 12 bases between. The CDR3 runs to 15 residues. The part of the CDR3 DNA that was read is TGTGCCAGCAGCTTAAACGGGGACATTAACACTGAA. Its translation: CASSLNGDINTE. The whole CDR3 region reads CASSLNGDINTEAFF.

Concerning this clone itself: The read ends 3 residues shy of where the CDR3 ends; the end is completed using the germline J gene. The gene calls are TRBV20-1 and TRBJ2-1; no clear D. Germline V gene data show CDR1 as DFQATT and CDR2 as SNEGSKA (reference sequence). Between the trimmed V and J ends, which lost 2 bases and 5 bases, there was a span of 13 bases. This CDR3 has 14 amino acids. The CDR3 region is CSARMNPGDNEQFF. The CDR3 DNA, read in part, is TGCAGTGCTAGAATGAACCCAGGAGACAATGAG.

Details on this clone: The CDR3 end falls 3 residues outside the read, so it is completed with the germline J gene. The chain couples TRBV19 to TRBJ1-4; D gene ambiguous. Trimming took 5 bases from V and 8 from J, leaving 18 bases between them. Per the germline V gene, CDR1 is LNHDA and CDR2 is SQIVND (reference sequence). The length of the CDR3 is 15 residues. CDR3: CASSQSLGRTEKLFF. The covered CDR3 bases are TGTGCCAGTAGTCAAAGTTTGGGCAGAACGGAAAAA.

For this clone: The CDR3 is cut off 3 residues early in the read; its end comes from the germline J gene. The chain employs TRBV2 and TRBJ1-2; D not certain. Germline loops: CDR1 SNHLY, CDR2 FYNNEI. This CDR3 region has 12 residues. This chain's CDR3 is CASRPHSTGYTF. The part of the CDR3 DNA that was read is TGTGCCAGCAGACCTCACAGTACCGGC.